Below are 17 T cell receptor beta chains sequenced from a single sample in a study of cytomegalovirus exposure and HLA in healthy donors. Amplification used 60 Vbeta primers and 13 Jbeta primers. Libraries were prepared by immunoSEQ multiplex PCR; TCRdb keeps only in-frame clonotypes and omits some of them. Counted here are over 80,000 clones, roughly four fifths occurring once; the ten biggest clones make up 3% to 3.5%. Input material: PBMCs. These receptors all stem from a man aged 25-45 years in good health and CMV-seropositive.

The V call is TRBV9, the J call TRBJ2-7, with 7 bases lining up with TRBD1. The CDR3 is made up of 15 amino acids. Germline V CDR1 and CDR2: SGDLS, YYNGEE. The ends lost 2 bases at V and 2 bases at J; junction bases unmatched: 7. The CDR3 region has the DNA TGTGCCAGCAGCGTGAAACAGGGGTCCACCTACGAGCAGTACTTC. Encoded protein: CASSVKQGSTYEQYF.

The CDR3 here is CASSLGSGRATYNEQFF. The CDR3 DNA follows: TGCGCCAGCAGCTTGGGTAGCGGGAGGGCCACCTACAATGAGCAGTTCTTC. This chain connects TRBV5-1 to TRBJ2-1; 11 bases line up with TRBD2. After removal of 0 bases from V and 2 bases from J, the junction contained 4 bases not matched to a gene. Germline V gene data show CDR1 as SGHRS and CDR2 as YFSETQ. CDR3 length equals 17 residues.

J is TRBJ2-7 and V is TRBV2, with D possibly matching TRBD2 (6 bases). V lost 3 bases, J lost 3 bases, and 15 bases lay in between. The germline V gene encodes CDR1 SNHLY and CDR2 FYNNEI. The length of the CDR3 is 15 residues. CDR3 region: CASSENSGSLYEQYF. Here the CDR3 DNA reads TGTGCCAGCAGTGAGAACTCCGGGAGCCTCTACGAGCAGTACTTC.

This clone was picked up one time. This chain joins TRBV10-3 and TRBJ2-1; D remains ambiguous. The CDR3 sequence is 16 residues long. Germline lookup yields CDR1 ENHRY and CDR2 SYGVKD. Deletions cut 3 bases from V and 0 bases from J, with 12 bases between. CDR3 nucleotide sequence: TGTGCCATCAGTGATAAACAGCTGAGCTCCTACAATGAGCAGTTCTTC. This codes for CAISDKQLSSYNEQFF.

The chain employs TRBV6-1 and TRBJ2-1; TRBD2 aligns across 9 bases. Unmatched junction bases numbered 6, after V lost 5 bases and J lost 4 bases. Per the germline V gene, CDR1 is MNHNS and CDR2 is SASEGT. The CDR3 is 15 amino acids. CDR3 DNA: TGTGCCAGCAGTAAATCTAGCGGGAATTACAATGAGCAGTTCTTC. Its translation is CASSKSSGNYNEQFF.

The chain combines TRBV2 with TRBJ2-2; TRBD2 might be the D (5 bases). This CDR3 region has 14 residues. Germline V gene lookup returns CDR1 SNHLY and CDR2 FYNNEI. V shed 7 bases and J shed 4 bases, with 13 bases lying between them. The CDR3 reads CASTGWASTGELFF. DNA of the CDR3: TGTGCCAGCACGGGGTGGGCTTCCACCGGGGAGCTGTTTTTT. The full variable domain, completed using reference TRBV2 and TRBJ2-2, is EPEVTQTPSHQVTQMGQEVILRCVPISNHLYFYWYRQILGQKVEFLVSFYNNEISEKSEIFDDQFSVERPDGSNFTLKIRSTKLEDSAMYFCASTGWASTGELFFGEGSRLTVL.

The chain is built from TRBV6-5 and TRBJ2-5, with 8 nucleotides matching TRBD2. Trimming at V came to 4 bases and at J to 7 bases, leaving 5 bases not matched to a gene. The germline V gene has CDR1 MNHEY and CDR2 SVGAGI. The CDR3 is made up of 13 amino acids. CDR3 coding DNA: TGTGCCAGCAGTTGGAACGGGAGGGGGACCCAGTACTTC. Protein sequence: CASSWNGRGTQYF.

This clone was seen a single time. The genes are TRBV6-7 and TRBJ2-7; 13 bases align to TRBD2. TRBV6-7 falls under the ORF class, with uncertain function. CDR3 length equals 17 residues. Losses at the gene ends were 4 bases for V and 1 base for J; bases not matched to a gene: 7. Here the CDR3 reads CASSSPGTSGTSYEQYF. CDR3 nucleotide sequence: TGTGCCAGCAGTTCCCCCGGGACTAGCGGGACTTCCTACGAGCAGTACTTC.

This clone came up once. V is TRBV27 and J is TRBJ2-2; 9 bases agree with TRBD2. This CDR3 has 16 amino acids. Germline V lookup: CDR1 MNHEY, CDR2 SMNVEV (reference sequence). V shed 5 bases and J 3 bases; nucleotides not matched to a gene: 7. The CDR3 DNA sequence: TGTGCCAGCAGTCGCCTAGCGGGAAGTTACACCGGGGAGCTGTTTTTT. Amino acids: CASSRLAGSYTGELFF.

CDR3 DNA: TGCGCCAGCAGCTCAACCCCAGGATACGAGCAGTACTTC. Translation gives CASSSTPGYEQYF. This sequence joins TRBV5-1 and TRBJ2-7, with D unresolved. CDR1 is SGHRS, CDR2 YFSETQ, per germline. This CDR3 spans 13 amino acids. The V gene lost 3 bases and the J gene lost 4 bases, with 11 bases spanning the gap.

The J gene is TRBJ1-1, the V gene TRBV7-2; TRBD1 might be the D (5 bases). The CDR3 covers 14 residues. In germline, CDR1 is SGHTA, CDR2 FQGNSA. The V gene lost 8 bases and the J gene lost 1 base, with 14 bases spanning the gap. The CDR3 region has the DNA TGTGCCAGCTCGGCGGGGACCCCGAACACTGAAGCTTTCTTT. This gives the protein CASSAGTPNTEAFF.

V gene TRBV15 combines with J gene TRBJ1-3; 7 nucleotides agree with TRBD1. Trimming took 0 bases from V and 6 from J; bases not matched to a gene: 8. The V gene's germline CDR1 is LNHNV and CDR2 YYDKDF (reference sequence). The CDR3 is 16 amino acids. The DNA for the CDR3 is TGTGCCACCAGCAGAGAGATCGACAGGGCCCAAAACACCATATATTTT. Its translation: CATSREIDRAQNTIYF.

The J gene is TRBJ1-6, the V gene TRBV7-6; the D gene is possibly TRBD1 (5 bases). Trimming left V 3 bases short and J 7 bases short, with 7 bases between. The germline V gene has CDR1 SGHVS and CDR2 FNYEAQ. The CDR3 runs to 13 residues. CDR3 residues: CASSFNRNSPLHF. The CDR3 DNA is TGTGCCAGCAGCTTTAACAGGAATTCACCCCTCCACTTT. The full variable domain, its missing parts supplied by reference TRBV7-6 and TRBJ1-6, is GAGVSQSPRYKVTKRGQDVALRCDPISGHVSLYWYRQALGQGPEFLTYFNYEAQQDKSGLPNDRFSAERPEGSISTLTIQRTEQRDSAMYRCASSFNRNSPLHFGNGTRLTVT.

The rearrangement joins TRBV4-3 to TRBJ2-1; D possibly corresponds to TRBD1 (6 bases). Trimming removed 3 bases at V and 4 bases at J, with 10 bases between. The CDR3 has 14 residues. CDR1 is LGHNA, CDR2 YSLEER, per germline. The CDR3 DNA reads as TGCGCCAGCAGCCACGGGGACACATACAATGAGCAGTTCTTC. Its translation is CASSHGDTYNEQFF.

The chain carries TRBV7-8 and TRBJ1-2, with TRBD1 matching 7 bases. V lost 2 bases, J lost 7 bases, and 10 bases stayed unmatched. The germline CDR1 and CDR2 sequences are SGHVS and FQNEAQ. CDR3 length equals 15 residues. Here the CDR3 DNA reads TGTGCCAGCAGCTTACGAGAGGGGGCGGCTCCTGGCTACACCTTC. The encoded protein is CASSLREGAAPGYTF.

V is TRBV28 and J is TRBJ2-6; a possible D gene is TRBD1 (5 bases). The CDR3 length is 21 residues. Trimming left V 5 bases short and J 2 bases short, with 28 bases between. Germline CDR1 and CDR2: MDHEN and SYDVKM. In nucleotides, the CDR3 is TGTGCCAGCAGTGGGCAGGGCCTACCCTCCCCCTTCGAGACTGGGGCCAACGTCCTGACTTTC. It codes for CASSGQGLPSPFETGANVLTF.

This clone rates as medium-sized (0.01 to 0.1%). The chain is built from TRBV25-1 and TRBJ2-6; maybe TRBD2 (6 bases). The germline V and J ends were trimmed by 3 bases and 1 base, with 16 bases remaining between them. The CDR3 has 18 residues. Germline V CDR1 and CDR2: MGHDK, SYGVNS. CDR3 DNA: TGTGCCAGCAGTGAGGAGGGTCTGACGCAGTCTGGGGCCAACGTCCTGACTTTC. Its translation is CASSEEGLTQSGANVLTF.